This paragraph covers one T cell receptor beta chain sequence. This entry is derived from a study of PD-1 blockade in classical Hodgkin lymphoma. Using immunoSEQ multiplex PCR, the repertoire was profiled, and TCRdb retains in-frame clones only, with some absent. There are about 33,000 clones in the sample; about 70% occur only once, and about 3.9% lies in the top ten. CDR1 and CDR2 from the germline V gene are SNHLY and FYNNEI. V gave up 2 bases and J gave up 3 bases, with 18 bases separating them. CDR3 length equals 17 residues. Specified time point: cycle 4 day 1 (C4D1), after less than seven weeks of nivolumab. Brentuximab vedotin exposure varied, and every patient relapsed after autologous stem cell transplantation.

The J gene is TRBJ2-3, the V gene TRBV2; a weak D match, TRBD2 (6 bases). The clonotype was recovered from a human donor with classical Hodgkin lymphoma. Sequencing was performed on peripheral blood mononuclear cells (PBMCs), taken before the fourth cycle of nivolumab. The CDR3 DNA sequence: TGTGCCAGCAGTGAATCTTGGGCAGCGGGTAGTACAGATACGCAGTATTTT. Residues: CASSESWAAGSTDTQYF.